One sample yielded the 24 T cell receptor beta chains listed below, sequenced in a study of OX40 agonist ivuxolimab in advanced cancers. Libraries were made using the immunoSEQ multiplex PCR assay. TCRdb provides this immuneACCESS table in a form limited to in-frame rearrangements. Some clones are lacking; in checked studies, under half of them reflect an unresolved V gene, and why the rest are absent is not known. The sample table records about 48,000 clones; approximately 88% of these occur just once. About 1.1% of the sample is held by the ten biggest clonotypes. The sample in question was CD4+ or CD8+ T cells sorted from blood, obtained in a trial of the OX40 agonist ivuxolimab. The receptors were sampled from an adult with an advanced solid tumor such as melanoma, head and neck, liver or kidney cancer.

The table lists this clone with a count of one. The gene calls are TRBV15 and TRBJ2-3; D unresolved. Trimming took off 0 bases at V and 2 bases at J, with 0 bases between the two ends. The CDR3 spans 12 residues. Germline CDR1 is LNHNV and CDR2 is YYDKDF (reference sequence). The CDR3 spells CATSRDTDTQYF. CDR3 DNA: TGTGCCACCAGCAGAGACACAGATACGCAGTATTTT.

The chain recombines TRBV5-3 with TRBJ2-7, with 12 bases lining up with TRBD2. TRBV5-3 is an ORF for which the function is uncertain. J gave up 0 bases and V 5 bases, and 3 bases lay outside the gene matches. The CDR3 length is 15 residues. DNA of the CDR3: TGTGCCAGAAGATGGACTAGCGGGGTCTCCTACGAGCAGTACTTC. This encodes CARRWTSGVSYEQYF.

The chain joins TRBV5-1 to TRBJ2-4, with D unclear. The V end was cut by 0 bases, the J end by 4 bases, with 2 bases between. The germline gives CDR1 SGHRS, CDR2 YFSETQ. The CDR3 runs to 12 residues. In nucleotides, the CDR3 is TGCGCCAGCAGCTTGGGAAAAAACATTCAGTACTTC. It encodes CASSLGKNIQYF.

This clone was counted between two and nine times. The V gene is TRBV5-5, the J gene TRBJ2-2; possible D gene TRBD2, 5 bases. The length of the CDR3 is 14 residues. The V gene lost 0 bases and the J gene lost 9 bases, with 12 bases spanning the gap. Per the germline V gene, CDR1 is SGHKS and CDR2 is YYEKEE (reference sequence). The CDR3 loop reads CASSLGGPSRELFF. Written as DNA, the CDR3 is TGTGCCAGCAGCTTGGGAGGGCCAAGTCGGGAGCTGTTTTTT.

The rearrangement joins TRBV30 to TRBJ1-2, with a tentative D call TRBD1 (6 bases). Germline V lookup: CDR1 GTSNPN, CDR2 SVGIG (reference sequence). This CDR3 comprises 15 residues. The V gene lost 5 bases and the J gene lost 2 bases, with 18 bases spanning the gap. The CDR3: CAWQQGSRGNYGYTF. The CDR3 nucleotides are TGTGCCTGGCAACAGGGATCCCGTGGAAACTATGGCTACACCTTC.

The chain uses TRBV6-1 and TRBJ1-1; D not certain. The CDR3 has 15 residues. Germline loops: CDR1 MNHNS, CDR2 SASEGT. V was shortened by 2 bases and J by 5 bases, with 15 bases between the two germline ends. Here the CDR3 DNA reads TGTGCCAGCAGTGAAATGGGTACGGCTGGGACTGAAGCTTTCTTT. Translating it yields CASSEMGTAGTEAFF.

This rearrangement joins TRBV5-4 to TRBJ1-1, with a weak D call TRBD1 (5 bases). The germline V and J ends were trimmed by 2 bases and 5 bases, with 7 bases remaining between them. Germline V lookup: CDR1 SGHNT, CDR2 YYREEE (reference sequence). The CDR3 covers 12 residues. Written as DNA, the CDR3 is TGTGCCAGCAGCTTAACAGGTACTGAAGCTTTCTTT. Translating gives CASSLTGTEAFF.

The CDR3 sequence: CASSLDGSNTGELFF. Here the CDR3 DNA reads TGTGCCAGCAGCTTGGACGGGAGTAACACCGGGGAGCTGTTTTTT. This chain connects TRBV7-2 to TRBJ2-2; possibly TRBD2 for D (6 bases). Trimming took off 3 bases at V and 2 bases at J, with 10 bases between the two ends. CDR1 is SGHTA and CDR2 is FQGNSA in the germline V gene. The CDR3 runs to 15 residues.

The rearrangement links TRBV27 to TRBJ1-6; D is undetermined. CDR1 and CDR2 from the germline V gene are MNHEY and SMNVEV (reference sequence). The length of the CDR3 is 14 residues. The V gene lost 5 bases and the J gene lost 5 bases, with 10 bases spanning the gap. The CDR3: CASSRLINNSPLHF. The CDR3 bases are TGTGCCAGCAGTAGACTAATCAATAATTCACCCCTCCACTTT.

The CDR3 DNA reads as TGTGCCAGCATTTATCGGACAGGGCGGACATCTGGCTACACCTTC. This codes for CASIYRTGRTSGYTF. The J gene is TRBJ1-2, the V gene TRBV2; 8 nucleotides align to TRBD1. J lost 7 bases, V lost 7 bases, and 14 bases had no gene match. This CDR3 has 15 amino acids. The germline V gene has CDR1 SNHLY and CDR2 FYNNEI.

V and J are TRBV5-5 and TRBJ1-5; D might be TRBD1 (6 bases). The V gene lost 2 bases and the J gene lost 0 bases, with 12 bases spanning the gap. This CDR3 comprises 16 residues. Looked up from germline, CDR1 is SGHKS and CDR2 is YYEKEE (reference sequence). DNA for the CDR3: TGTGCCAGCAGCTTTCGGGGGCTTTATAGCAATCAGCCCCAGCATTTT. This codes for CASSFRGLYSNQPQHF.

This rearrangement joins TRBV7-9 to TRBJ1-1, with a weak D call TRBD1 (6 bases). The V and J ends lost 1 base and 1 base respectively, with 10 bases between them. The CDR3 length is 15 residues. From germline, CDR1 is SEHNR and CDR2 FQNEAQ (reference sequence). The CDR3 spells CASSLGGGGNTEAFF. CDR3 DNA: TGTGCCAGCAGCTTAGGGGGAGGGGGGAACACTGAAGCTTTCTTT.

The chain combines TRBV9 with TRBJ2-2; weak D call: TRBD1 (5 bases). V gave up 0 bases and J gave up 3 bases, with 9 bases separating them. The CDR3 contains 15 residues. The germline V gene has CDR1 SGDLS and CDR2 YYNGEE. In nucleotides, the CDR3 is TGTGCCAGCAGCGTAGGGGGCTTGGACACCGGGGAGCTGTTTTTT. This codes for CASSVGGLDTGELFF.

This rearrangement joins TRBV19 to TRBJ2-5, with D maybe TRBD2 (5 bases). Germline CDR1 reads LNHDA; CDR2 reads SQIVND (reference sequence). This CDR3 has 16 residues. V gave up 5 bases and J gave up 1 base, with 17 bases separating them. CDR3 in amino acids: CASSRTRSRTQETQYF. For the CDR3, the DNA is TGTGCCAGTAGTCGGACTCGTAGCCGGACCCAAGAGACCCAGTACTTC.

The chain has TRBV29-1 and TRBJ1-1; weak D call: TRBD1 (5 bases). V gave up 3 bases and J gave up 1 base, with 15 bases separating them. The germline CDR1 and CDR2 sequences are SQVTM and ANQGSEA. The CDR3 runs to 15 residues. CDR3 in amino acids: CSVDGVGGKNTEAFF. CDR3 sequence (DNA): TGCAGCGTTGATGGAGTTGGGGGGAAGAACACTGAAGCTTTCTTT. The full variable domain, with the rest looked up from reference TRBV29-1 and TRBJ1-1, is SAVISQKPSRDICQRGTSLTIQCQVDSQVTMMFWYRQQPGQSLTLIATANQGSEATYESGFVIDKFPISRPNLTFSTLTVSNMSPEDSSIYLCSVDGVGGKNTEAFFGQGTRLTVV.

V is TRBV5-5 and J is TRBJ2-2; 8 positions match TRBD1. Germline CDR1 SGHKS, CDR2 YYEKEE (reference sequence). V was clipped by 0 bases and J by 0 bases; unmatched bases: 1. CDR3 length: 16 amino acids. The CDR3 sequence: CASSLAQGANTGELFF. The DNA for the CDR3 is TGTGCCAGCAGCTTGGCACAGGGGGCGAACACCGGGGAGCTGTTTTTT.

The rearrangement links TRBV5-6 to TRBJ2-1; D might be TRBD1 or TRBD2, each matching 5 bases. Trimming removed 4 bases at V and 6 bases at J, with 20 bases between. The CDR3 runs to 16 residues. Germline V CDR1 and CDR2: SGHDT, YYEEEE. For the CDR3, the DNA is TGTGCCAGCAGCGGGGCCACAGCGGTAGTTTCCAATGAGCAGTTCTTC. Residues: CASSGATAVVSNEQFF.

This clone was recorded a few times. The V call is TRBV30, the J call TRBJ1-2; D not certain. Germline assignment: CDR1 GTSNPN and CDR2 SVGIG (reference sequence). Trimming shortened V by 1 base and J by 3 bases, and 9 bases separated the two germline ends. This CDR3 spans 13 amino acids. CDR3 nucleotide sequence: TGTGCCTGGAGTGCCGGGCCACACTATGGCTACACCTTC. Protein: CAWSAGPHYGYTF.

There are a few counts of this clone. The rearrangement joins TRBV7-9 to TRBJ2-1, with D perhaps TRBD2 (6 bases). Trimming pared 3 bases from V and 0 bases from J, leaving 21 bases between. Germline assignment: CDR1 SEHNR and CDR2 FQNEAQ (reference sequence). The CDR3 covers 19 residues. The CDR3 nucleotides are TGTGCCAGCAGCTTTCGGGACCTTCCTAGCGCTTTCTCCTACAATGAGCAGTTCTTC. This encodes CASSFRDLPSAFSYNEQFF.

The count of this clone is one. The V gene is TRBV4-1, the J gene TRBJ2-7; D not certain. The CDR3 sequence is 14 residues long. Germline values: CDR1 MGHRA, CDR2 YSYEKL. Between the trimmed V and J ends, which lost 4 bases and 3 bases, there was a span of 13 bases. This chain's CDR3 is CASSLGSLGYEQYF. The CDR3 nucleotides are TGCGCCAGCAGCCTCGGTTCTTTGGGCTACGAGCAGTACTTC.

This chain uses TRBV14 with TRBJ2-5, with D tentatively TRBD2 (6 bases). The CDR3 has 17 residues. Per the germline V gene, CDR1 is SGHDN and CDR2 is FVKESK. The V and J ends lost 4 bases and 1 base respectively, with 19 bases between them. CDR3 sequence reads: CASSPVRIIAAQETQYF. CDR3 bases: TGTGCCAGCAGCCCCGTCAGGATAATAGCGGCCCAAGAGACCCAGTACTTC.

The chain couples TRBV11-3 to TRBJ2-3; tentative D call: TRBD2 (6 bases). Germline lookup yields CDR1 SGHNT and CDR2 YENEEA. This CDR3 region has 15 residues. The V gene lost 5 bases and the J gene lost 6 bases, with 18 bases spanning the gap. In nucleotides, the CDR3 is TGTGCCAGCAGCCGGCGGCCGAATAGCGGCGATACGCAGTATTTT. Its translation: CASSRRPNSGDTQYF. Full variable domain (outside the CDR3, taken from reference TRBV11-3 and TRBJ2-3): EAGVVQSPRYKIIEKKQPVAFWCNPISGHNTLYWYLQNLGQGPELLIRYENEEAVDDSQLPKDRFSAERLKGVDSTLKIQPAELGDSAVYLCASSRRPNSGDTQYFGPGTRLTVL.

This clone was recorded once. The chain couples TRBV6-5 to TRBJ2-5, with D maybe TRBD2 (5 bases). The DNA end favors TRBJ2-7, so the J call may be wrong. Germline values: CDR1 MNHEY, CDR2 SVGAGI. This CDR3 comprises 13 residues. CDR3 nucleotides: TGTGCCAGCAGTTACGGGGAGATCTACGAGCAGTACTTC. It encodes CASSYGEIYEQYF.

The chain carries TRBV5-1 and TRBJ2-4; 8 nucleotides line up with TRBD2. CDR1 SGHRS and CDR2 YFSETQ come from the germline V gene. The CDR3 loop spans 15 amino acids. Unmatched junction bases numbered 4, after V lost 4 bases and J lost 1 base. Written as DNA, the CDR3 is TGCGCCAGCAGCACCCGGGAGGGGGCCAAAAACATTCAGTACTTC. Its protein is CASSTREGAKNIQYF.